Following are 3 T cell receptor beta chains from one sample sequenced in a study of early T cells in non-severe SARS-CoV-2 infection. TCRdb passed the 5' RACE reads through MiXCR, listing each CDR3 protein once. The table includes about 55,000 distinct CDR3 sequences, 13% detected once. The sequencing here drew on whole blood, taken at baseline. These receptors originate from an adult who was a healthcare worker with PCR-confirmed SARS-CoV-2 infection or an uninfected control (not recorded which).

On this clonotype itself: A read error may produce the germline difference seen at one junction end. This chain connects TRBV7-7 to TRBJ2-1; 8 nucleotides line up with TRBD2. The CDR3 length is 18 residues. Germline CDR1 and CDR2: SSHAT and FNYEAQ (reference sequence). The CDR3 protein is CASSLDPRGAGVHNEQFF. In DNA, the CDR3 is TGTGCTAGCAGCCTAGATCCGAGGGGAGCGGGAGTCCACAATGAGCAGTTCTTC.

V and J are TRBV6-5 and TRBJ1-5; TRBD1 is a possible D gene (5 bases). V was cut by 6 bases and J by 6 bases, with 12 bases left in between. Germline V gene sequence: CDR1 MNHEY, CDR2 SVGAGI. The CDR3 has 13 amino acids. CDR3 coding DNA: TGTGCCAGCAGCCCCCAGGGCGTTCAGCCCCAGCATTTT. Residues: CASSPQGVQPQHF.

A few counts support this clonotype. This chain joins TRBV19 and TRBJ1-2; D unresolved. V lost 3 bases, J lost 0 bases, and 5 bases lay in between. CDR1 and CDR2 (germline): LNHDA, SQIVND (reference sequence). This CDR3 region has 13 residues. CDR3 bases: TGTGCCAGTAGTATGACCGCTAACTATGGCTACACCTTC. This sequence encodes CASSMTANYGYTF.